This T cell receptor (beta chain) was captured in a study of T cell responses to AZD1222 COVID-19 vaccine. The V and J ends lost 3 bases and 5 bases respectively, with 4 bases between them. Germline assignment: CDR1 KGHSH and CDR2 LQKENI. The CDR3 length is 11 residues. In regard to this clone: This sample includes further DNA sequences coding for the same CDR3.

Sequenced by immunoSEQ multiplex PCR; TCRdb stores in-frame clones only, minus some. The sample consists of some 99,000 clones, approximately 86% of them appearing once. The chain couples TRBV18 to TRBJ2-5, with D hard to call. This receptor was taken from an adult in good health. The specimen was peripheral blood, collected on day 0 of MenACWY control vaccination. CDR3 loop: CASSPEETQYF. In DNA, the CDR3 is TGTGCCAGCTCACCTGAGGAGACCCAGTACTTC.